A single TCR beta chain is shown here with its context. The sample belongs to a study of blood T cell repertoires in COVID-19. Germline V CDR1 and CDR2: SGHNT, YENEEA. This CDR3 has 16 residues. V shed 6 bases, J shed 4 bases, and the junction held 9 bases outside the gene matches. The table came from immunoSEQ multiplex PCR; TCRdb's copy has only in-frame clones and leaves some out. The sample contains 110,000 or so clones, 65% to 90% of which appear only once. This rearrangement joins TRBV11-3 to TRBJ2-6, with 7 bases lining up with TRBD1. This TCR derives from a man in his fifties or sixties with acute or convalescent COVID-19. The source material was peripheral blood. CDR3 in DNA: TGTGCCAGCAGGCTACAAGGGGGCTCCGGGGCCAACGTCCTGACTTTC. Its translation: CASRLQGGSGANVLTF.